These 30 T cell receptor beta chains were sequenced from one sample in a study of blood T cell repertoires in COVID-19. TCRdb's copy holds only in-frame clones and misses some; the assay was immunoSEQ multiplex PCR. The data hold tens of thousands of clones, with approximately 83% observed a single time. Sequencing was done on a sample of peripheral blood. These receptors were taken from a human donor in a cohort sampled during active COVID-19.

The chain couples TRBV28 to TRBJ2-1, with D perhaps matching TRBD2 (5 bases). Germline-derived CDR1 and CDR2 are MDHEN and SYDVKM. CDR3 length equals 12 residues. V gave up 2 bases and J gave up 14 bases, with 13 bases separating them. Here the CDR3 reads CASSLGSLGEFF. The CDR3 coding sequence is TGTGCCAGCAGTTTAGGATCACTCGGGGAGTTCTTC.

This clone was picked up a small number of times. The chain uses TRBV18 and TRBJ1-2, with no clear D. Trimming shortened V by 2 bases and J by 7 bases, and 11 bases separated the two germline ends. From germline, CDR1 is KGHSH and CDR2 LQKENI. The CDR3 sequence is 13 residues long. CDR3 loop: CASSPSGDGGYTF. Here the CDR3 DNA reads TGTGCCAGCTCACCATCCGGGGATGGTGGCTACACCTTC.

The table lists this clone with a count of one. The chain joins TRBV6-5 to TRBJ2-3, with D possibly TRBD2 on 5 matching bases. CDR1 and CDR2 from the germline V gene are MNHEY and SVGAGI. The CDR3 extends over 15 amino acids. With 0 bases removed from V and 2 bases from J, the gap between germline ends came to 9 bases. The CDR3 nucleotides are TGTGCCAGCAGTTACTCGGAGACTAACACAGATACGCAGTATTTT. It is translated as CASSYSETNTDTQYF.

This clone was found a few times. CDR3 DNA sequence: TGTGCCAGCAGCCTCAGGCCCCCGTGGCCCCAGCATTTT. It specifies CASSLRPPWPQHF. This chain connects TRBV6-5 to TRBJ1-5; no firm D call. This CDR3 has 13 residues. CDR1 and CDR2 from the germline V gene are MNHEY and SVGAGI. Trimming removed 6 bases from V and 9 bases from J, with 15 bases in between.

The J gene is TRBJ2-1, the V gene TRBV11-2; D gene uncertain. The CDR3 sequence is 14 residues long. Germline V lookup: CDR1 SGHAT, CDR2 FQNNGV. Trimming left V 0 bases short and J 7 bases short, with 10 bases between. CDR3 sequence (DNA): TGTGCCAGCAGCTTAGATTTAGTGATTAATGAGCAGTTCTTC. It specifies CASSLDLVINEQFF.

The V and J genes are TRBV15 and TRBJ2-5; TRBD2 is a possible D gene (6 bases). With 8 bases removed from V and 4 bases from J, the gap between germline ends came to 14 bases. In germline, CDR1 is LNHNV, CDR2 YYDKDF (reference sequence). This CDR3 is built from 13 residues. The CDR3 DNA is TGTGCCACCGGTGCGGGGAAAGTAGAGACCCAGTACTTC. Amino acid sequence: CATGAGKVETQYF.

The chain recombines TRBV10-3 with TRBJ2-7; D is possibly TRBD2 (7 bases). This CDR3 comprises 12 residues. CDR1 is ENHRY, CDR2 SYGVKD, per germline. Trimming cost V 11 bases and J 4 bases, with 15 bases left between them. The CDR3 loop is CAFGGGQYEQYF. DNA of the CDR3: TGTGCCTTTGGGGGGGGCCAGTACGAGCAGTACTTC.

V usage is TRBV6-5 and J usage is TRBJ2-7; 9 bases align to TRBD1. V lost 4 bases, J lost 7 bases, and 14 bases stayed unmatched. CDR1 MNHEY and CDR2 SVGAGI come from the germline V gene. This CDR3 contains 16 residues. The CDR3 nucleotides read TGTGCCAGCAGTTCATCCGGCGGACAGGGGATAGGTGAGCAGTACTTC. Translating it yields CASSSSGGQGIGEQYF.

This clone was picked up one time. The chain carries TRBV9 and TRBJ2-7; TRBD2 might be the D (5 bases). CDR1 and CDR2 (germline): SGDLS, YYNGEE. CDR3 size: 15 residues. The ends were cut back, 0 bases at V and 0 bases at J, with 10 bases in the middle. The CDR3, as DNA: TGTGCCAGCAGCGTAGGAGCGGTCGTCTCCTACGAGCAGTACTTC. It specifies CASSVGAVVSYEQYF.

This chain uses TRBV6-5 with TRBJ1-1; D perhaps matches TRBD1 (5 bases). The CDR3 sequence is 13 residues long. The germline CDR1 and CDR2 sequences are MNHEY and SVGAGI. Trimming stripped 4 bases from V and 5 bases from J, with 11 bases between. As DNA, the CDR3 is TGTGCCAGCAGTTCTAGGGGCCGAACTGAAGCTTTCTTT. It specifies CASSSRGRTEAFF.

V is TRBV5-1 and J is TRBJ1-6; 9 bases align to TRBD1. V gave up 2 bases and J gave up 0 bases; unmatched junction bases: 3. The germline CDR1 and CDR2 sequences are SGHRS and YFSETQ. CDR3 length equals 17 residues. CDR3 residues: CASSFGTGSSYNSPLHF. Written as DNA, the CDR3 is TGCGCCAGCAGCTTTGGGACAGGGAGCTCCTATAATTCACCCCTCCACTTT.

This clone was recorded at least ten times. J is TRBJ2-7 and V is TRBV15; TRBD2 agrees at 8 bases. The CDR3 is 14 residues long. Per the germline V gene, CDR1 is LNHNV and CDR2 is YYDKDF (reference sequence). V lost 5 bases, J lost 2 bases, and 5 bases stayed unmatched. CDR3 coding DNA: TGTGCCACCAGCCTGGCTAGCGGGCCCTACGAGCAGTACTTC. This sequence encodes CATSLASGPYEQYF. Complete variable domain (other parts from reference TRBV15 and TRBJ2-7): DAMVIQNPRYQVTQFGKPVTLSCSQTLNHNVMYWYQQKSSQAPKLLFHYYDKDFNNEADTPDNFQSRRPNTSFCFLDIRSPGLGDTAMYLCATSLASGPYEQYFGPGTRLTVT.

V and J are TRBV28 and TRBJ1-2; TRBD1 might be the D (6 bases). The germline gives CDR1 MDHEN, CDR2 SYDVKM. This CDR3 spans 12 amino acids. The V end lost 11 bases, the J end lost 4 bases, and 14 bases lay between the germline ends. CDR3 region: CACSGEIYGYTF. Written as DNA, the CDR3 is TGTGCCTGCTCAGGGGAAATCTATGGCTACACCTTC.

Of note for this clone: Other DNA sequences in the same sample also yield this CDR3. The chain is built from TRBV9 and TRBJ2-3; D gene ambiguous. The CDR3 contains 14 residues. Trimming pared 0 bases from V and 5 bases from J, leaving 10 bases between. Germline values: CDR1 SGDLS, CDR2 YYNGEE. As DNA, the CDR3 is TGTGCCAGCAGCGTAGCCCCCTCCGGAGATACGCAGTATTTT. Translated: CASSVAPSGDTQYF.

This clone is medium-sized in the sample. The rearrangement links TRBV7-2 to TRBJ2-7; D is uncertain. With 5 bases removed from V and 5 bases from J, the gap between germline ends came to 19 bases. CDR3 size: 15 residues. Germline CDR1 is SGHTA and CDR2 is FQGNSA. CDR3 nucleotides: TGTGCCAGCAGCGTATCCCCCCGCCGGGTCCACGAGCAGTACTTC. This sequence encodes CASSVSPRRVHEQYF. The whole variable domain, filled in from reference TRBV7-2 and TRBJ2-7, reads GAGVSQSPSNKVTEKGKDVELRCDPISGHTALYWYRQSLGQGLEFLIYFQGNSAPDKSGLPSDRFSAERTGGSVSTLTIQRTQQEDSAVYLCASSVSPRRVHEQYFGPGTRLTVT.

The chain employs TRBV5-1 and TRBJ2-1, with TRBD2 identical over 9 bases. Germline lookup yields CDR1 SGHRS and CDR2 YFSETQ. Unmatched junction bases numbered 18, after V lost 4 bases and J lost 10 bases. CDR3 length equals 17 residues. The CDR3, as DNA: TGCGCCAGCAGCGGCAATATAGCGGGAGTACACCCCCCGGAGCAGTTCTTC. This sequence encodes CASSGNIAGVHPPEQFF.

J is TRBJ2-5 and V is TRBV24-1, with a weak D call TRBD1 (5 bases). This CDR3 is 16 amino acids long. Trimming took 2 bases from V and 3 from J, leaving 15 bases between them. Germline V lookup: CDR1 KGHDR, CDR2 SFDVKD. The chain's CDR3 is CATSDSASAGKETQYF. The CDR3 DNA reads TGTGCCACCAGTGATTCGGCCTCGGCAGGGAAAGAGACCCAGTACTTC.

The gene calls are TRBV4-1 and TRBJ2-7, with 8 bases fitting TRBD1. V shed 2 bases and J 0 bases; nucleotides not matched to a gene: 3. The CDR3 runs to 15 residues. Germline V CDR1 and CDR2: MGHRA, YSYEKL. The CDR3 spells CASSQQGASSYEQYF. CDR3 nucleotides: TGCGCCAGCAGCCAACAGGGGGCCAGCTCCTACGAGCAGTACTTC.

The V and J genes are TRBV18 and TRBJ2-7; 13 positions match TRBD2. Germline CDR1 is KGHSH and CDR2 is LQKENI. The CDR3 is 15 residues long. Unmatched junction bases numbered 6, after V lost 3 bases and J lost 7 bases. The CDR3 here is CASSPGLAGANEQYF. CDR3 sequence (DNA): TGTGCCAGCTCACCCGGACTAGCGGGAGCCAATGAGCAGTACTTC.

This clone was recorded once. This rearrangement joins TRBV3-1 (or the pseudogene TRBV3-2) to TRBJ2-5; TRBD1 matches at 9 bases. The CDR3 has 15 amino acids. V gave up 6 bases and J gave up 7 bases; unmatched junction bases: 12. Germline-derived CDR1 and CDR2 are LGHDT and YNNKEL (reference sequence). The CDR3 DNA sequence: TGTGCCAGCAGGCCCGACAGGGGGACCGGTGGGACCCAGTACTTC. This codes for CASRPDRGTGGTQYF.

This chain connects TRBV6-5 to TRBJ2-1, with 10 nucleotides matching TRBD2. The CDR3 runs 15 residues. The germline CDR1 and CDR2 sequences are MNHEY and SVGAGI. V shed 6 bases and J 7 bases; nucleotides not matched to a gene: 9. The CDR3 protein is CASRPTASGRNEQFF. CDR3 nucleotide sequence: TGTGCCAGCAGACCGACCGCTAGCGGGAGAAATGAGCAGTTCTTC.

This clone was observed a handful of times. This sequence joins TRBV7-9 and TRBJ1-3; maybe TRBD1 (6 bases). With 5 bases removed from V and 7 bases from J, the gap between germline ends came to 18 bases. The CDR3 spans 15 residues. The germline V gene encodes CDR1 SEHNR and CDR2 FQNEAQ (reference sequence). CDR3 DNA: TGTGCCAGCAGCCCCAGCCAGGGGTCGGGCAACACCATATATTTT. Translation: CASSPSQGSGNTIYF. The full variable domain, rest sourced from reference TRBV7-9 and TRBJ1-3, is DTGVSQNPRHKITKRGQNVTFRCDPISEHNRLYWYRQTLGQGPEFLTYFQNEAQLEKSRLLSDRFSAERPKGSFSTLEIQRTEQGDSAMYLCASSPSQGSGNTIYFGEGSWLTVV.

The chain couples TRBV10-2 to TRBJ1-2; D remains ambiguous. The CDR3 is 11 residues long. Trimming pared 3 bases from V and 4 bases from J, leaving 3 bases between. Germline V lookup: CDR1 WSHSY, CDR2 SAAADI. In nucleotides, the CDR3 is TGCGCCAGCAGTGACGGCTATGGCTACACCTTC. Translated: CASSDGYGYTF.

DNA for the CDR3: TGTGCCAGCAGCCAGAACAGGGTCACAATTGGAAACACCATATATTTT. Residues: CASSQNRVTIGNTIYF. The chain links TRBV7-2 to TRBJ1-3; D is perhaps TRBD1 (6 bases). This CDR3 contains 16 residues. Trimming shortened V by 5 bases and J by 3 bases, and 17 bases separated the two germline ends. In germline, CDR1 is SGHTA, CDR2 FQGNSA.

The chain recombines TRBV18 with TRBJ2-3; D is undetermined. The CDR3 is 15 residues long. From germline, CDR1 is KGHSH and CDR2 LQKENI. V was cut by 5 bases and J by 0 bases, with 12 bases left in between. The CDR3 coding sequence is TGTGCCAGCTCAGAGTTTACCCTTAGCACAGATACGCAGTATTTT. Translated, it gives CASSEFTLSTDTQYF. Based on the CDR3 plus reference TRBV18 and TRBJ2-3, the full variable domain is NAGVMQNPRHLVRRRGQEARLRCSPMKGHSHVYWYRQLPEEGLKFMVYLQKENIIDESGMPKERFSAEFPKEGPSILRIQQVVRGDSAAYFCASSEFTLSTDTQYFGPGTRLTVL.

This clone was counted only a few times. The chain employs TRBV5-1 and TRBJ2-2; D is unclear. Germline V lookup: CDR1 SGHRS, CDR2 YFSETQ. V shed 4 bases and J shed 6 bases, with 4 bases lying between them. The CDR3 has 11 amino acids. The CDR3 sequence: CASSRSGELFF. The CDR3 bases are TGCGCCAGCAGCCGTTCCGGGGAGCTGTTTTTT.

V usage is TRBV18 and J usage is TRBJ2-3; 9 nucleotides line up with TRBD2. The CDR3 has 19 amino acids. Germline-derived CDR1 and CDR2 are KGHSH and LQKENI. Trimming took 2 bases from V and 4 from J; bases not matched to a gene: 16. Here the CDR3 reads CASSPIVLTSGPPADTQYF. CDR3 sequence (DNA): TGTGCCAGCTCACCAATAGTCCTGACTAGCGGCCCTCCGGCAGATACGCAGTATTTT.

V gene TRBV18 combines with J gene TRBJ1-1; D gene unclear. V was pared by 6 bases and J by 3 bases, with 11 bases between. Germline values: CDR1 KGHSH, CDR2 LQKENI. The CDR3 contains 13 residues. The chain's CDR3 is CASSPGRYTEAFF. CDR3 DNA: TGTGCCAGCTCTCCGGGGAGGTACACTGAAGCTTTCTTT.

The CDR3 bases are TGTGCCATCAGGAGGGACACCCTCCAAGAGACCCAGTACTTC. Protein product: CAIRRDTLQETQYF. The chain employs TRBV10-3 and TRBJ2-5, with TRBD1 as a possible D gene (6 bases). Trimming removed 6 bases from V and 1 base from J, with 12 bases in between. This CDR3 spans 14 amino acids. Germline V CDR1 and CDR2: ENHRY, SYGVKD.

This clone was recorded only once. CDR3 nucleotides: TGTGCCAGCAAAACGGGAAAGCGGGAGGAGACCCAGTACTTC. It yields the protein CASKTGKREETQYF. V usage is TRBV7-2 and J usage is TRBJ2-5; TRBD2 agrees at 8 bases. This CDR3 is 14 amino acids long. Germline V gene lookup returns CDR1 SGHTA and CDR2 FQGNSA. Germline trimming cut 7 bases from V and 5 bases from J; bases unmatched to any gene: 9.